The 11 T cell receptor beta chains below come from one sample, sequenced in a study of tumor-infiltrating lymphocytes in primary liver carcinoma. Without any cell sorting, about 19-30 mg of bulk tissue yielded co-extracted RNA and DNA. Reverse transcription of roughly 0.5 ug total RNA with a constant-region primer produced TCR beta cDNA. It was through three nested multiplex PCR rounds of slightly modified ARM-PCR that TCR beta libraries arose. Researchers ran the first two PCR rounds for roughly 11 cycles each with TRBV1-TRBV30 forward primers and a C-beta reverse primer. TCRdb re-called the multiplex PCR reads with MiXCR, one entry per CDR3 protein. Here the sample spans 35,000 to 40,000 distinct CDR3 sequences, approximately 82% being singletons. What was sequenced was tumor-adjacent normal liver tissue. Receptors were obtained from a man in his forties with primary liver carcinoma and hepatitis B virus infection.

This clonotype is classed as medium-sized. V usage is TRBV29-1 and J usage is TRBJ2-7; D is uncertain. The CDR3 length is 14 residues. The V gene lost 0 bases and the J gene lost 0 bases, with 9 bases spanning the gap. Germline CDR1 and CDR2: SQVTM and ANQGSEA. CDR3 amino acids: CSVEDSSPSYEQYF. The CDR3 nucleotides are TGCAGCGTTGAAGACTCCTCTCCCTCCTACGAGCAGTACTTC.

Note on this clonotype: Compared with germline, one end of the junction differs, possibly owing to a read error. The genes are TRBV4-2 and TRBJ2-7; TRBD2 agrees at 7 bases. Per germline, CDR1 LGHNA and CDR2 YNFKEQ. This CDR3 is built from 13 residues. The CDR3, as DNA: TGTGCTAGCAGCCCGGCACGGGACTACGAGGAGTACTTC. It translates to CASSPARDYEEYF.

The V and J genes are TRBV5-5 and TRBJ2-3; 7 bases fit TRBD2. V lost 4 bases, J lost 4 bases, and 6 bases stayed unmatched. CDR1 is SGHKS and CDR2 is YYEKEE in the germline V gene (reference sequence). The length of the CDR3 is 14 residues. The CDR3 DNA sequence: TGTGCCAGCAGCCCCGAACGGGGGGCAGATACGCAGTATTTT. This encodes CASSPERGADTQYF. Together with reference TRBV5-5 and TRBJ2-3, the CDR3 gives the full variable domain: DAGVTQSPTHLIKTRGQQVTLRCSPISGHKSVSWYQQVLGQGPQFIFQYYEKEERGRGNFPDRFSARQFPNYSSELNVNALLLGDSALYLCASSPERGADTQYFGPGTRLTVL.

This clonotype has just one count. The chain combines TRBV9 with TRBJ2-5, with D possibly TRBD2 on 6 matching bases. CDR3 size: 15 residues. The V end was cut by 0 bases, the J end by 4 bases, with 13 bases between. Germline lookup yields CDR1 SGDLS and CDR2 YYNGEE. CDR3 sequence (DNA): TGTGCCAGCAGCGTAGATAGCGGCAGGGCAGAGACCCAGTACTTC. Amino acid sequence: CASSVDSGRAETQYF.

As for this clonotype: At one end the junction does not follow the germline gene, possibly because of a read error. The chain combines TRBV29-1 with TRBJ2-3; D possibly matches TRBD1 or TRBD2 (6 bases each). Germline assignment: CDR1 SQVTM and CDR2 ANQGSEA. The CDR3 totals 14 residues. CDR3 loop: CSVSGTGASDKQYF. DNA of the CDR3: TGTAGCGTTTCCGGGACGGGGGCGTCAGATAAGCAGTATTTT.

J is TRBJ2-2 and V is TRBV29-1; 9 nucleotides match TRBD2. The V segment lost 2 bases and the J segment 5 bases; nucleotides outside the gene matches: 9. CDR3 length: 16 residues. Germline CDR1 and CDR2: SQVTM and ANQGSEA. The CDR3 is CSVEQGLAKLTGELFF. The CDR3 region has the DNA TGCAGCGTTGAACAAGGACTAGCGAAGTTAACCGGGGAGCTGTTTTTT.

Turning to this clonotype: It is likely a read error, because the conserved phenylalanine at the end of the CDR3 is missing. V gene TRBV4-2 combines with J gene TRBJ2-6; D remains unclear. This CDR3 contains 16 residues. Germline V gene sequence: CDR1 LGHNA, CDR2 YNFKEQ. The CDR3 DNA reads TGTGCCAGCAGCCAAGAAGCAAGCTCTTGGGCCAAGGTCCTGACTCTC. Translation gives CASSQEASSWAKVLTL.

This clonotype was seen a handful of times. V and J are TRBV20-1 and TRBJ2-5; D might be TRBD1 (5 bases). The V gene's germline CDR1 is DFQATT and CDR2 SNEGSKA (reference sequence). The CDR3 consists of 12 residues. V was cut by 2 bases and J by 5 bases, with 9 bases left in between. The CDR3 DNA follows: TGCAGTGCTAGATTAGGGGATGAGACCCAGTACTTC. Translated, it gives CSARLGDETQYF.

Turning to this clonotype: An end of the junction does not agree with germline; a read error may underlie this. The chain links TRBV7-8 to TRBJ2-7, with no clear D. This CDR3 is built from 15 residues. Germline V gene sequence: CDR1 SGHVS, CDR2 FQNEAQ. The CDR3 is CASRKKDHHAYEQYF. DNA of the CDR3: TGTGCCAGCAGGAAGAAGGACCACCATGCCTACGAACAGTACTTC. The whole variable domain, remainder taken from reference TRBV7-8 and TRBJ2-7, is GAGVSQSPRYKVAKRGQDVALRCDPISGHVSLFWYQQALGQGPEFLTYFQNEAQLDKSGLPSDRFFAERPEGSVSTLKIQRTQQEDSAVYLCASRKKDHHAYEQYFGPGTRLTVT.

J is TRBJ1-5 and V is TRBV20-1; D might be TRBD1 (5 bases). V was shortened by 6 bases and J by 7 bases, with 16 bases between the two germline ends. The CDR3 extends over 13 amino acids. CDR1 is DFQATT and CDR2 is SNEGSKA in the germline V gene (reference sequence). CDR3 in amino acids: CSAHHQGRQPQHF. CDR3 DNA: TGCAGTGCACACCACCAGGGTAGGCAGCCCCAGCATTTT.

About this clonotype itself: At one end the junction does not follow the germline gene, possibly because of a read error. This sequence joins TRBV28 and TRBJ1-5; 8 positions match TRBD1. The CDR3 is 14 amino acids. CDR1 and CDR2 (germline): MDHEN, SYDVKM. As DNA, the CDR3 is TGTGCTAGCAGTCTGACAGGGGCGACTAAGCCCCAGCATTTT. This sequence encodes CASSLTGATKPQHF.